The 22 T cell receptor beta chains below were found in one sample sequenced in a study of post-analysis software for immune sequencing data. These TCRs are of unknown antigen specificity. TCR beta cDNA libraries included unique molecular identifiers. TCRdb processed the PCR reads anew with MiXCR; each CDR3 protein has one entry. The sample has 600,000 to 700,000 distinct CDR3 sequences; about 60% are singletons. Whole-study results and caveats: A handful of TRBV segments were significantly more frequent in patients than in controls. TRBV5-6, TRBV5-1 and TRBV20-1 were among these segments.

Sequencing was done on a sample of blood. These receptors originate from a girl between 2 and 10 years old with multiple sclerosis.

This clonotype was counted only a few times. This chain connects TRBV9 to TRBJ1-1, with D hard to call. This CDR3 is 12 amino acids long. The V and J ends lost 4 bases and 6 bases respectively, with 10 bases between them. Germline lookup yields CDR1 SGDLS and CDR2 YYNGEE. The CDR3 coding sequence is TGTGCCAGCAGCCCCCGGCGGGCTGAAGCTTTCTTT. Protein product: CASSPRRAEAFF.

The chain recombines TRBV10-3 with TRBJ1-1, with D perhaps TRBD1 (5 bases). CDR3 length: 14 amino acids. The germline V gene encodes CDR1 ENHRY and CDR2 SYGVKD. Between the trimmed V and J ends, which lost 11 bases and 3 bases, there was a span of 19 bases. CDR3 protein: CAVQRGPGDTEAFF. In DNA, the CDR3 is TGTGCCGTTCAAAGGGGCCCCGGCGACACTGAAGCTTTCTTT.

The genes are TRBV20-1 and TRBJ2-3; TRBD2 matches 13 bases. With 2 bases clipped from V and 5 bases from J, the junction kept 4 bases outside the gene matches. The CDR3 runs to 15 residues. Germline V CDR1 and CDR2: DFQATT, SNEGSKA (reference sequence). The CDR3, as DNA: TGCAGTGCTAGATGGACTAGCGGGAGTCTAGATACGCAGTATTTT. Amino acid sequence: CSARWTSGSLDTQYF.

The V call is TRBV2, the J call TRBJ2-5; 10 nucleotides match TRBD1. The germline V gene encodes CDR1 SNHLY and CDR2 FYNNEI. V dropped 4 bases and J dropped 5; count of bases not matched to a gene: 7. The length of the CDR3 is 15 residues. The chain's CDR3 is CASSASDRGPETQYF. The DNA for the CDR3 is TGTGCCAGCAGTGCATCAGACAGGGGGCCGGAGACCCAGTACTTC.

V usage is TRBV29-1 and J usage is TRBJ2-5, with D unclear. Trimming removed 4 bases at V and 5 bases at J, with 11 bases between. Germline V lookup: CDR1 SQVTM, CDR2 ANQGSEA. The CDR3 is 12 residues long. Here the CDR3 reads CSVVYVPETQYF. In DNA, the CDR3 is TGCAGCGTTGTTTACGTACCGGAGACCCAGTACTTC.

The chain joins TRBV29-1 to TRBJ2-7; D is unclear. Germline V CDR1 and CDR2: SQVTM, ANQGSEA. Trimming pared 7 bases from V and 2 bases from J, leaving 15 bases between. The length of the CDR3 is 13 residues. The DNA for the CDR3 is TGCAGCGGCCGGGTGGGCTCAACCTACGAGCAGTACTTC. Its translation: CSGRVGSTYEQYF.

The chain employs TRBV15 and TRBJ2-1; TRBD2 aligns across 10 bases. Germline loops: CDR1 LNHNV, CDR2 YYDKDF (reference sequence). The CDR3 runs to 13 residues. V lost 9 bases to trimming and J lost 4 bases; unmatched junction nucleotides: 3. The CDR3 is CATRTSGYNEQFF. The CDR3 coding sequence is TGTGCCACGCGGACTAGCGGTTACAATGAGCAGTTCTTC.

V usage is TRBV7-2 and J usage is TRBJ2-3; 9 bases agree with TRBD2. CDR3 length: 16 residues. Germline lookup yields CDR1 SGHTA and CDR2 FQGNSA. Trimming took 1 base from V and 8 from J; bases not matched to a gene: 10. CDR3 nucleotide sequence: TGTGCCAGCAGCTTAGTTCCCCTAGCGGGGCGGGGTACGCAGTATTTT. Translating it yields CASSLVPLAGRGTQYF.

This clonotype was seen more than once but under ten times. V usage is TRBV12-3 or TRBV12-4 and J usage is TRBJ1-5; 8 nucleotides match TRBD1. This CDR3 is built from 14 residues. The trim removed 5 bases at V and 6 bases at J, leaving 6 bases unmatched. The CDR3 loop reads CASSLTGGGQPQHF. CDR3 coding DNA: TGTGCCAGCAGTCTAACAGGGGGGGGTCAGCCCCAGCATTTT.

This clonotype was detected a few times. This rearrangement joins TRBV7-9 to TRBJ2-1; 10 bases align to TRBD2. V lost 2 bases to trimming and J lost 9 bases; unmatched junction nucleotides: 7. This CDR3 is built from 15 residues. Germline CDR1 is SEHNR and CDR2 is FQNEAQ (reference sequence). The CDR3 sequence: CASSLRRLAGREQFF. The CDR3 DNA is TGTGCCAGCAGCTTACGCCGACTAGCGGGTCGTGAGCAGTTCTTC.

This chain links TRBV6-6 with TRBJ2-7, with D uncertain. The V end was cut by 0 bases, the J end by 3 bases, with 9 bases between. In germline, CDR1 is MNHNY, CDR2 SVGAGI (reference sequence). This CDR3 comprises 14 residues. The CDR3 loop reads CASSYSPQSYEQYF. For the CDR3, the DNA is TGTGCCAGCAGTTACTCTCCCCAGAGCTACGAGCAGTACTTC.

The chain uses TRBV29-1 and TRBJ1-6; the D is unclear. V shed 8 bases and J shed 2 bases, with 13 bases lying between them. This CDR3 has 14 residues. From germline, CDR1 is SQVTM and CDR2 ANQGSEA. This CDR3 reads CSTQRYPYNSPLHF. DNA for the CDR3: TGCAGCACACAACGGTATCCCTATAATTCACCCCTCCACTTT.

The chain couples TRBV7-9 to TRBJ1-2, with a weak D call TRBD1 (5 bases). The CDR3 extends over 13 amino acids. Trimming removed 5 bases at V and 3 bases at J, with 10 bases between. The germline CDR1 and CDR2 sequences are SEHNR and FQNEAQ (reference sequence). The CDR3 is CASSPRGDYGYTF. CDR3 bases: TGTGCCAGCAGCCCGAGGGGTGACTATGGCTACACCTTC.

DNA of the CDR3: TGTGCCAGCAGCTCCAGACTAGCGGGAGGGCTGAGCTCCTACAATGAGCAGTTCTTC. This sequence encodes CASSSRLAGGLSSYNEQFF. This rearrangement joins TRBV7-9 to TRBJ2-1, with TRBD2 matching 14 bases. Germline values: CDR1 SEHNR, CDR2 FQNEAQ (reference sequence). The CDR3 has 19 amino acids. V was pared by 4 bases and J by 0 bases, with 8 bases of the junction left unmatched.

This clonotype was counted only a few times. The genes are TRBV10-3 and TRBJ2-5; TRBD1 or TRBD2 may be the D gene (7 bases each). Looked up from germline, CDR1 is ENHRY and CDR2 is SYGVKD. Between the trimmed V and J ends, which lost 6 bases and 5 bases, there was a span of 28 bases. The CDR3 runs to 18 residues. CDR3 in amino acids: CAIRGTVGGGGGSETQYF. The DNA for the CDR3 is TGTGCCATCAGGGGGACAGTTGGCGGGGGAGGCGGATCGGAGACCCAGTACTTC.

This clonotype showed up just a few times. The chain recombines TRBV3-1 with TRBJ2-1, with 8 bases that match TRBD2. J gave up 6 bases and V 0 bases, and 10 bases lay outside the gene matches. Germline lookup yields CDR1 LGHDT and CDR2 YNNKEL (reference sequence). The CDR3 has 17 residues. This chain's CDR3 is CASSQERRLAGLNEQFF. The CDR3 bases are TGTGCCAGCAGCCAAGAACGGCGGCTAGCGGGCCTCAATGAGCAGTTCTTC.

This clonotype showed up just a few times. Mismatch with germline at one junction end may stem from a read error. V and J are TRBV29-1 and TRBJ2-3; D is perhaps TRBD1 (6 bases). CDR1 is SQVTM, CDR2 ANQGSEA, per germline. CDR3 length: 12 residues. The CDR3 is CSVDRGTDTQYF. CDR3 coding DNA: TGCAGCGTTGACAGGGGCACGGATACGCAGTATTTT.

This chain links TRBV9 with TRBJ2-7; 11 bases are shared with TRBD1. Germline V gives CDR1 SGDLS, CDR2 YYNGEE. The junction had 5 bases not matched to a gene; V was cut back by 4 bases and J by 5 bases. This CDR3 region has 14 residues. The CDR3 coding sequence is TGTGCCAGCAGCCCACGGACAGGGGGCAACGAGCAGTACTTC. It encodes CASSPRTGGNEQYF. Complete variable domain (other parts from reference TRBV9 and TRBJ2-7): DSGVTQTPKHLITATGQRVTLRCSPRSGDLSVYWYQQSLDQGLQFLIQYYNGEERAKGNILERFSAQQFPDLHSELNLSSLELGDSALYFCASSPRTGGNEQYFGPGTRLTVT.

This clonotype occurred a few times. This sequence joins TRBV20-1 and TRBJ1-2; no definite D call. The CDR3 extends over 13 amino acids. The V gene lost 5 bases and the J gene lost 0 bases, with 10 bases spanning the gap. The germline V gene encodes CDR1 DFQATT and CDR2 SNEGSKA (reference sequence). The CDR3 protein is CSAAPDTNYGYTF. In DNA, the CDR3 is TGCAGTGCTGCTCCAGACACTAACTATGGCTACACCTTC.

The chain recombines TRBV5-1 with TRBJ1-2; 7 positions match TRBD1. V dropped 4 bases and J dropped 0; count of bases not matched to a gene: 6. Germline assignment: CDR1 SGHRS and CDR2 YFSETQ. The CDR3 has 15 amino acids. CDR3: CASSAGTAANYGYTF. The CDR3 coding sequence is TGCGCCAGCAGCGCAGGGACAGCCGCTAACTATGGCTACACCTTC.

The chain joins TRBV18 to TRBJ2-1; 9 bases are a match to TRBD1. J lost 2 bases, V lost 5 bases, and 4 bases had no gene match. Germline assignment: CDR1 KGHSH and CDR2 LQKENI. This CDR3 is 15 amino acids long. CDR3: CASSGQGSPYNEQFF. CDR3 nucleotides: TGTGCCAGCTCAGGACAGGGGAGCCCCTACAATGAGCAGTTCTTC.

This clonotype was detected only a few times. CDR3 DNA sequence: TGCAGTGCTAGTGTAGGACCACTAGCCAAAAACATTCAGTACTTC. It translates to CSASVGPLAKNIQYF. The V gene is TRBV20-1, the J gene TRBJ2-4; D gene unclear. With 3 bases removed from V and 0 bases from J, the gap between germline ends came to 12 bases. Germline V gives CDR1 DFQATT, CDR2 SNEGSKA (reference sequence). This CDR3 comprises 15 residues.